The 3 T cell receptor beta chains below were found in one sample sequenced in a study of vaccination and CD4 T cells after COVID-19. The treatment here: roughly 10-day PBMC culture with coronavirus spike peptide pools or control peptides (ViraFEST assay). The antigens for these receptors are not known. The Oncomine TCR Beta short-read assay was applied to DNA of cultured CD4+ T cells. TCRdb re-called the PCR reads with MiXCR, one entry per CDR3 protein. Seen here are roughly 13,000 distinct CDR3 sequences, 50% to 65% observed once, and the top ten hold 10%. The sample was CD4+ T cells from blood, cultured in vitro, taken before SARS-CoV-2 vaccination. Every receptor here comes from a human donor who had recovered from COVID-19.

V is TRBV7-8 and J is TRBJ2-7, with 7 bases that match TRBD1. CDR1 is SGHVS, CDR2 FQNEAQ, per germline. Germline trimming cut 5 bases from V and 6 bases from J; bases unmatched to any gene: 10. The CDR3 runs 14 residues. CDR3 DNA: TGTGCCAGCAGCGTCGACAGGGCCTTGGTCGAGCAGTACTTC. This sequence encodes CASSVDRALVEQYF.

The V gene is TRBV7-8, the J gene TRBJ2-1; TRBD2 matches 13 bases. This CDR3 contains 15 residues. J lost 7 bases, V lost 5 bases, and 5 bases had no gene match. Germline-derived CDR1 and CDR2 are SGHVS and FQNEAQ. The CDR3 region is CASSEGLAGDNEQFF. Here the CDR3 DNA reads TGTGCCAGCAGCGAAGGACTAGCGGGGGATAATGAGCAGTTCTTC.

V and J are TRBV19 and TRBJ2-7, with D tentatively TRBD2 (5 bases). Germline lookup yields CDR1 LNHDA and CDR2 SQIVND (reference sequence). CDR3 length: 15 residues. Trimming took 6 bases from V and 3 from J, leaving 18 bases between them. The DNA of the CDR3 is TGTGCCAGTAGGCGCACCGGAGGTGCTCACTACGAGCAGTACTTC. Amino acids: CASRRTGGAHYEQYF.